A single sample is the source of the 8 T cell receptor beta chains below, sequenced in a study of identical twins. TCRdb analysed the 5' RACE reads with MiXCR anew, one entry per CDR3 protein. The table includes some 1,700,000 distinct CDR3 sequences, around 33% detected once. Sequenced material: cord blood. Source of these receptors: a newborn girl in good health.

This clonotype has a count of ten or more. This rearrangement joins TRBV15 to TRBJ2-7; D is unresolved. CDR1 LNHNV and CDR2 YYDKDF come from the germline V gene (reference sequence). The CDR3 spans 12 residues. The V gene lost 0 bases and the J gene lost 4 bases, with 4 bases spanning the gap. The CDR3 DNA reads as TGTGCCACCAGCAGAGATCGGTACGAGCAGTACTTC. It specifies CATSRDRYEQYF.

V gene TRBV30 combines with J gene TRBJ2-7, with D possibly TRBD2 on 7 matching bases. V was trimmed by 2 bases and J by 4 bases, leaving 12 bases between them. Germline V gives CDR1 GTSNPN, CDR2 SVGIG (reference sequence). The CDR3 runs to 13 residues. The CDR3: CAWSRGGRYEQYF. The CDR3 region has the DNA TGTGCCTGGAGTAGGGGGGGGAGGTACGAGCAGTACTTC.

Points on this clonotype: A clone one base away is much larger, so this may be a read error. The chain carries TRBV28 and TRBJ1-2; 7 nucleotides align to TRBD1. CDR1 is MDHEN, CDR2 SYDVKM, per germline. This CDR3 is built from 13 residues. Here the CDR3 reads CASRKTGNYGHTF. The CDR3, as DNA: TGTGCCAGCAGGAAGACAGGGAACTATGGCCACACCTTC.

V is TRBV4-1 and J is TRBJ2-5; no clear D gene. The CDR3 consists of 13 residues. Trimming shortened V by 3 bases and J by 11 bases, and 16 bases separated the two germline ends. Germline V lookup: CDR1 MGHRA, CDR2 YSYEKL. CDR3 in amino acids: CASSHPEPREQYF. In DNA form, the CDR3 reads TGCGCCAGCAGCCACCCGGAACCCCGTGAGCAGTACTTC.

This chain connects TRBV21-1 to TRBJ2-7; the DNA was not used to check the table's D call, TRBD1. TRBV21-1 is reported as a pseudogene. This CDR3 has 16 residues. CDR3 region: CASSKAPGTKTYEQYF. CDR3 bases: TGTGCCAGCAGCAAAGCGCCTGGGACAAAAACCTACGAGCAGTACTTC.

A few counts support this clonotype. The chain couples TRBV20-1 to TRBJ2-7, with no clear D. The CDR3 covers 14 residues. With 2 bases removed from V and 1 base from J, the gap between germline ends came to 12 bases. CDR1 and CDR2 from the germline V gene are DFQATT and SNEGSKA (reference sequence). This CDR3 is CSARQSDHSYEQYF. DNA of the CDR3: TGCAGTGCTAGACAGTCGGACCATTCCTACGAGCAGTACTTC.

This clonotype was counted at least ten times. This sequence joins TRBV5-1 and TRBJ2-5; 8 nucleotides agree with TRBD2. In germline, CDR1 is SGHRS, CDR2 YFSETQ. The CDR3 loop spans 15 amino acids. The V and J ends lost 1 base and 2 bases, in that order; junction bases with no gene match: 4. The CDR3 DNA is TGCGCCAGCAGCTTGTTAGCGGGACCACAAGAGACCCAGTACTTC. This translates into CASSLLAGPQETQYF. The full variable domain, with the rest looked up from reference TRBV5-1 and TRBJ2-5, is KAGVTQTPRYLIKTRGQQVTLSCSPISGHRSVSWYQQTPGQGLQFLFEYFSETQRNKGNFPGRFSGRQFSNSRSEMNVSTLELGDSALYLCASSLLAGPQETQYFGPGTRLLVL.

This sequence joins TRBV6-1 and TRBJ2-7, with 8 bases matching TRBD1. Germline V lookup: CDR1 MNHNS, CDR2 SASEGT. V lost 6 bases, J lost 1 base, and 8 bases stayed unmatched. The CDR3 spans 15 residues. The chain's CDR3 is CASSKGTGPSYEQYF. The CDR3 DNA is TGTGCCAGCAGCAAAGGGACAGGACCGTCCTACGAGCAGTACTTC.